This passage covers 11 T cell receptor beta chains from one sample sequenced in a study of OX40 agonist ivuxolimab in advanced cancers. Only in-frame clones appear in the TCRdb table, and some are missing; sequencing was by immunoSEQ multiplex PCR. The sample includes fewer than 85,000 clones, around 82% of them seen just once. The material was CD4+ or CD8+ T cells sorted from blood, obtained in a trial of the OX40 agonist ivuxolimab. Source of these receptors: an adult with an advanced solid tumor such as melanoma, head and neck, liver or kidney cancer.

This chain uses TRBV14 with TRBJ2-7; TRBD1 matches at 9 bases. This CDR3 has 15 residues. CDR1 SGHDN and CDR2 FVKESK come from the germline V gene. V was clipped by 3 bases and J by 3 bases; unmatched bases: 6. DNA of the CDR3: TGTGCCAGCAGCCAGGGGACAGGGTTCTTCTACGAGCAGTACTTC. Amino acid sequence: CASSQGTGFFYEQYF.

The chain combines TRBV7-8 with TRBJ2-1; TRBD2 might be the D (6 bases). The V end was cut by 2 bases, the J end by 2 bases, with 13 bases between. CDR1 and CDR2 (germline): SGHVS, FQNEAQ. The CDR3 has 16 amino acids. Here the CDR3 reads CASSLRRDLTYNEQFF. CDR3 nucleotide sequence: TGTGCCAGCAGCTTACGGCGGGACCTCACCTACAATGAGCAGTTCTTC. Drawing the rest from reference TRBV7-8 and TRBJ2-1, the complete variable domain is GAGVSQSPRYKVAKRGQDVALRCDPISGHVSLFWYQQALGQGPEFLTYFQNEAQLDKSGLPSDRFFAERPEGSVSTLKIQRTQQEDSAVYLCASSLRRDLTYNEQFFGPGTRLTVL.

This clone was picked up one time. V usage is TRBV6-1 and J usage is TRBJ2-1; D tentatively reads TRBD1 or TRBD2 (5 bases each). V was shortened by 8 bases and J by 6 bases, with 17 bases between the two germline ends. Germline V gives CDR1 MNHNS, CDR2 SASEGT. The CDR3 extends over 14 amino acids. In DNA, the CDR3 is TGTGCCAGCGTCCCGGGACGGGCGGCCAATGAGCAGTTCTTC. The encoded protein is CASVPGRAANEQFF.

V gene TRBV10-3 combines with J gene TRBJ2-5; no firm D call. The J call may be wrong; the DNA end is better matched by TRBJ2-7. The CDR3 consists of 14 residues. Germline V gives CDR1 ENHRY, CDR2 SYGVKD. The CDR3 coding sequence is TGTGCCATCAGTGACACCTCCAACTCCTACGAGCAGTACTTC. Protein product: CAISDTSNSYEQYF.

The CDR3 protein is CASIPGTRKNEQFF. The CDR3 DNA reads as TGTGCCAGCATCCCCGGGACTAGGAAAAATGAGCAGTTCTTC. This chain connects TRBV28 to TRBJ2-1, with 8 bases identical to TRBD2. CDR3 length equals 14 residues. Germline V gene data show CDR1 as MDHEN and CDR2 as SYDVKM. The junction had 9 bases not matched to a gene; V was cut back by 7 bases and J by 7 bases.

The chain couples TRBV19 to TRBJ2-1; 7 nucleotides line up with TRBD2. Trimming removed 4 bases from V and 8 bases from J; junction bases left unmatched: 14. Germline V gene lookup returns CDR1 LNHDA and CDR2 SQIVND (reference sequence). The CDR3 extends over 16 amino acids. The CDR3 loop reads CASSNPAGDLVDEQFF. As DNA, the CDR3 is TGTGCCAGTAGTAATCCGGCGGGAGACCTCGTGGATGAGCAGTTCTTC.

This clone was observed once. At one of its ends the junction is not consistent with the germline gene, which may arise from a read error. The rearrangement uses TRBV19 and TRBJ2-1; D is perhaps TRBD1 (6 bases). The V gene's germline CDR1 is LNHDA and CDR2 SQIVND (reference sequence). This CDR3 has 13 amino acids. CDR3 in amino acids: CASSRGHYDEQFF. The CDR3 bases are TGTGCCAGTAGCCGGGGACACTACGATGAGCAGTTCTTC.

The V call is TRBV2, the J call TRBJ2-5; TRBD2 matches 14 bases. V shed 6 bases and J 2 bases; nucleotides not matched to a gene: 11. CDR1 and CDR2 (germline): SNHLY, FYNNEI. The CDR3 sequence is 18 residues long. CDR3 nucleotides: TGTGCCAGCAGCGCCCCGACTAGCGGGGGGGCCCCTCAAGAGACCCAGTACTTC. Its protein is CASSAPTSGGAPQETQYF. The complete variable domain, with remaining parts taken from reference TRBV2 and TRBJ2-5, reads EPEVTQTPSHQVTQMGQEVILRCVPISNHLYFYWYRQILGQKVEFLVSFYNNEISEKSEIFDDQFSVERPDGSNFTLKIRSTKLEDSAMYFCASSAPTSGGAPQETQYFGPGTRLLVL.

The genes are TRBV5-1 and TRBJ1-3, with D maybe TRBD1 (5 bases). With 0 bases removed from V and 0 bases from J, the gap between germline ends came to 7 bases. This CDR3 spans 15 amino acids. Germline CDR1 SGHRS, CDR2 YFSETQ. The CDR3 loop is CASSLADSSGNTIYF. In DNA form, the CDR3 reads TGCGCCAGCAGCTTGGCCGACAGCTCTGGAAACACCATATATTTT.

The chain links TRBV27 to TRBJ1-1; perhaps TRBD1 as D (5 bases). Deletions cut 2 bases from V and 4 bases from J, with 8 bases between. There are 13 residues in the CDR3. Germline CDR1 reads MNHEY; CDR2 reads SMNVEV (reference sequence). As DNA, the CDR3 is TGTGCCAGCAGTTTAGGGGCGGCCACTGAAGCTTTCTTT. The encoded protein is CASSLGAATEAFF.

This clone was seen a handful of times. CDR3 DNA sequence: TGCGCCAGCAGCCAACCGGACAGGGGAAACTATGGCTACACCTTC. Its protein is CASSQPDRGNYGYTF. J is TRBJ1-2 and V is TRBV4-1, with TRBD1 matching over 9 bases. V was pared by 2 bases and J by 2 bases, with 3 bases of the junction left unmatched. The CDR3 length is 15 residues. Germline V gene data show CDR1 as MGHRA and CDR2 as YSYEKL.